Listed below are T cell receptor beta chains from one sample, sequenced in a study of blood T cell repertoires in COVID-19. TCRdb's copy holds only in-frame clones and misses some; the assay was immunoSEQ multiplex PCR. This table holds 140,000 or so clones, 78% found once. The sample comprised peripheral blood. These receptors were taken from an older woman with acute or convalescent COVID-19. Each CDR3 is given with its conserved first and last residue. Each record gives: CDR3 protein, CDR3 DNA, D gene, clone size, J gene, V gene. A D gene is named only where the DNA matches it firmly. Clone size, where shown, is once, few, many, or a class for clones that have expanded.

CASSLWGLAGSTGELFF | TGTGCCAGCAGTTTATGGGGACTAGCGGGCAGCACCGGGGAGCTGTTTTTT | TRBD2 | - | TRBJ2-2 | TRBV28
CASSTRTANYGYTF | TGTGCCAGCAGCACCCGGACAGCTAACTATGGCTACACCTTC | - | - | TRBJ1-2 | TRBV7-9
CASSLRQGGTEAFF | TGTGCCAGCAGCCTAAGACAGGGGGGGACTGAAGCTTTCTTT | TRBD1 | - | TRBJ1-1 | TRBV7-9
CSASIRGLNDEQFF | TGCAGTGCTAGTATCAGGGGGCTTAACGATGAGCAGTTCTTC | TRBD1 | - | TRBJ2-1 | TRBV20-1
CASSSQLRDEQYF | TGTGCCAGCAGTTCTCAGCTCCGGGACGAGCAGTACTTC | - | - | TRBJ2-7 | TRBV2
CAWSVQGPGELFF | TGTGCCTGGAGTGTCCAGGGTCCCGGGGAGCTGTTTTTT | - | - | TRBJ2-2 | TRBV30
CASSPGQGAISVF | TGTGCCAGCAGTCCGGGACAGGGGGCAATTAGTGTCTTC | TRBD1 | - | TRBJ2-7 | TRBV7-9
CASSQGPHPGSGANVLTF | TGCGCCAGCAGCCAAGGGCCTCATCCAGGGTCTGGGGCCAACGTCCTGACTTTC | - | - | TRBJ2-6 | TRBV4-1
CASSMRLADRPEETQYF | TGTGCCAGTAGTATGCGACTAGCGGACCGGCCGGAAGAGACCCAGTACTTC | TRBD2 | few | TRBJ2-5 | TRBV19
CSVWTGVVNEQFF | TGCAGCGTTTGGACGGGAGTAGTCAATGAGCAGTTCTTC | - | many | TRBJ2-1 | TRBV29-1
CASRLGGDFPHYEQYF | TGTGCCAGCCGCCTCGGGGGGGACTTTCCCCACTACGAGCAGTACTTC | - | few | TRBJ2-7 | TRBV21-1
CATSDSSAEVVETQYF | TGTGCCACCAGTGACTCATCCGCGGAGGTGGTGGAGACCCAGTACTTC | - | - | TRBJ2-5 | TRBV24-1
CASSLGPPPRDTQYF | TGCGCCAGCAGCTTGGGTCCTCCCCCGCGAGATACGCAGTATTTT | - | - | TRBJ2-3 | TRBV5-1
CASSFSGINSPLHF | TGTGCCAGCAGCTTCTCAGGGATTAATTCACCCCTCCACTTT | - | - | TRBJ1-6 | TRBV7-8
CASSRGAGVGAQYF | TGTGCCAGCAGTCGCGGCGCGGGAGTGGGTGCGCAGTATTTT | TRBD2 | - | TRBJ2-3 | TRBV27
CASSSYGTASNYGYTF | TGTGCCAGCAGCTCATACGGGACAGCATCTAACTATGGCTACACCTTC | TRBD1 | - | TRBJ1-2 | TRBV11-2
CASSDPGQGPNEQFF | TGTGCCAGCAGTGACCCGGGACAGGGCCCCAATGAGCAGTTCTTC | TRBD1 | few | TRBJ2-1 | TRBV6-4
CAWRRDGPGLNSPLHF | TGTGCCTGGAGGAGAGATGGACCGGGACTTAATTCACCCCTCCACTTT | - | - | TRBJ1-6 | TRBV30
CASSLLDRVMEQYF | TGTGCCAGCAGCTTACTCGACAGGGTAATGGAGCAGTACTTC | TRBD1 | - | TRBJ2-7 | TRBV7-9
CASSARRERSNAQYF | TGTGCCAGCAGCGCGCGCAGGGAAAGGAGTAATGCCCAGTACTTC | - | - | TRBJ2-5 | TRBV11-1
CASSLSAVNYGYTF | TGTGCCAGCAGCTTGTCTGCAGTGAACTATGGCTACACCTTC | - | - | TRBJ1-2 | TRBV7-8
CASSSQGAGTEAFF | TGTGCCAGCAGCTCACAGGGGGCGGGCACTGAAGCTTTCTTT | TRBD1 | - | TRBJ1-1 | TRBV5-4
CATSRVSVNSVQPQHF | TGTGCCACCAGCAGAGTTTCAGTTAATTCCGTTCAGCCCCAGCATTTT | - | - | TRBJ1-5 | TRBV15
CASSQDLASSYNEQFF | TGTGCCAGCAGCCAAGATTTAGCGTCCTCCTACAATGAGCAGTTCTTC | - | - | TRBJ2-1 | TRBV3-1/TRBV3-2
CASSLAGPNTGELFF | TGTGCCAGCAGCTTAGCGGGGCCTAACACCGGGGAGCTGTTTTTT | - | - | TRBJ2-2 | TRBV7-9
CASSRGLADLYEQYF | TGCGCCAGCAGCAGAGGACTAGCGGATCTCTACGAGCAGTACTTC | TRBD2 | few | TRBJ2-7 | TRBV5-1
CAIGQGSQYYEQYF | TGTGCCATTGGACAGGGATCCCAATACTACGAGCAGTACTTC | TRBD1 | - | TRBJ2-7 | TRBV6-6
CASSRGTSTLEQYF | TGTGCCAGCAGCCGGGGGACCTCCACCCTCGAGCAGTACTTC | - | - | TRBJ2-7 | TRBV6-5
CASSLATGDGYTF | TGTGCCAGCAGCTTGGCGACGGGGGATGGCTACACCTTC | - | - | TRBJ1-2 | TRBV5-4
CASSYRAGELFF | TGTGCCAGCAGCTACAGGGCCGGGGAGCTGTTTTTT | - | - | TRBJ2-2 | TRBV28
CASSFRLAGSTYEQYF | TGTGCCAGCAGCTTTAGACTAGCGGGCTCTACCTACGAGCAGTACTTC | TRBD2 | - | TRBJ2-7 | TRBV5-6
CASSLDLRGSSYNEQFF | TGTGCCAGCAGCTTAGATTTGCGCGGGAGCTCCTACAATGAGCAGTTCTTC | TRBD2 | - | TRBJ2-1 | TRBV7-3
CASSQGARGIFSGANVLTF | TGTGCCAGCAGCCAAGGGGCCAGGGGGATATTCTCTGGGGCCAACGTCCTGACTTTC | TRBD1 | - | TRBJ2-6 | TRBV7-3
CASSIQSRLYGYTF | TGTGCCAGCAGTATCCAAAGCAGGCTCTATGGCTACACCTTC | - | - | TRBJ1-2 | TRBV28
CASRGTSGYEQYF | TGTGCCAGTCGGGGGACTAGCGGCTACGAGCAGTACTTC | TRBD2 | once | TRBJ2-7 | TRBV6-6
CASSPLGAVSTEAFF | TGTGCCAGCAGCCCCCTTGGTGCGGTTAGCACTGAAGCTTTCTTT | - | - | TRBJ1-1 | TRBV3-1/TRBV3-2
CASSHRTGGGSGNTIYF | TGTGCCAGCTCACACAGGACAGGAGGGGGCTCTGGAAACACCATATATTTT | TRBD1 | few | TRBJ1-3 | TRBV18